What follows are 27 T cell receptor beta chains derived from one specimen sequenced in a study of cytomegalovirus exposure and HLA in healthy donors. The PCR had 60 Vbeta and 13 Jbeta primers. The assay was immunoSEQ multiplex PCR, and TCRdb's table has in-frame clones only and misses some. The sample lists around 150,000 clones, around 76% occurring once. The specimen sequenced was PBMCs. The receptors here all came from a female donor in good health and CMV-seronegative.

This chain connects TRBV18 to TRBJ2-5; 7 bases align to TRBD2. Per germline, CDR1 KGHSH and CDR2 LQKENI. This CDR3 is built from 14 residues. With 6 bases clipped from V and 4 bases from J, the junction kept 8 bases outside the gene matches. The CDR3 coding sequence is TGTGCCAGCTCGCGGGGGATCACCGGAGAGACCCAGTACTTC. This encodes CASSRGITGETQYF.

This rearrangement joins TRBV9 to TRBJ2-2; TRBD2 matches 8 bases. CDR1 is SGDLS, CDR2 YYNGEE, per germline. The CDR3 totals 16 residues. Unmatched junction bases numbered 11, after V lost 3 bases and J lost 7 bases. The CDR3 DNA reads TGTGCCAGCAGCGAGCCGCAAGCGGGAGTAAACGGGGAGCTGTTTTTT. Translated, it gives CASSEPQAGVNGELFF.

The V and J genes are TRBV5-1 and TRBJ1-1; D remains ambiguous. The V end was cut by 6 bases, the J end by 1 base, with 10 bases between. CDR1 and CDR2 (germline): SGHRS, YFSETQ. This CDR3 is 13 amino acids long. The CDR3 region has the DNA TGCGCCAGCACCCAGGCCCGGAACACTGAAGCTTTCTTT. This codes for CASTQARNTEAFF.

This clone came up a few times. The chain combines TRBV7-2 with TRBJ2-2, with 8 bases matching TRBD2. Germline CDR1 SGHTA, CDR2 FQGNSA. The CDR3 totals 15 residues. V was pared by 3 bases and J by 7 bases, with 7 bases of the junction left unmatched. CDR3: CASSFREGHVGELFF. CDR3 sequence (DNA): TGTGCCAGCAGCTTCCGGGAGGGCCACGTCGGGGAGCTGTTTTTT. Variable domain in full (rest from reference TRBV7-2 and TRBJ2-2): GAGVSQSPSNKVTEKGKDVELRCDPISGHTALYWYRQSLGQGLEFLIYFQGNSAPDKSGLPSDRFSAERTGGSVSTLTIQRTQQEDSAVYLCASSFREGHVGELFFGEGSRLTVL.

This clone has only a few counts. The chain uses TRBV5-4 and TRBJ2-3; TRBD2 agrees at 16 bases. The CDR3 consists of 16 residues. The germline V gene has CDR1 SGHNT and CDR2 YYREEE (reference sequence). The trim removed 3 bases at V and 4 bases at J, leaving 2 bases unmatched. The CDR3, as DNA: TGTGCCAGCAGCTCGGGACTAGCGGGGGGGTCAGATACGCAGTATTTT. Its protein product is CASSSGLAGGSDTQYF.

The chain recombines TRBV11-2 with TRBJ1-2; no reliable D call. This CDR3 has 16 amino acids. The germline V gene has CDR1 SGHAT and CDR2 FQNNGV. With 6 bases removed from V and 2 bases from J, the gap between germline ends came to 19 bases. This CDR3 reads CASRPARGTSNYGYTF. The DNA of the CDR3 is TGTGCCAGCAGGCCCGCCCGGGGTACCTCGAACTATGGCTACACCTTC.

The V and J genes are TRBV5-1 and TRBJ1-1, with D unclear. CDR1 SGHRS and CDR2 YFSETQ come from the germline V gene. Trimming removed 0 bases at V and 6 bases at J, with 6 bases between. The CDR3 has 12 residues. CDR3 sequence: CASSLAQSEAFF. CDR3 bases: TGCGCCAGCAGCTTGGCACAGTCTGAAGCTTTCTTT.

The chain combines TRBV7-2 with TRBJ2-3; D remains unclear. Germline lookup yields CDR1 SGHTA and CDR2 FQGNSA. The CDR3 runs to 14 residues. Between the trimmed V and J ends, which lost 5 bases and 2 bases, there was a span of 11 bases. This CDR3 reads CASSPFSNTDTQYF. The CDR3 nucleotides are TGTGCCAGCAGCCCCTTCTCTAACACAGATACGCAGTATTTT.

This chain connects TRBV5-4 to TRBJ2-5; 8 nucleotides align to TRBD2. The CDR3 is made up of 12 amino acids. Per germline, CDR1 SGHNT and CDR2 YYREEE (reference sequence). V lost 3 bases to trimming and J lost 5 bases; unmatched junction nucleotides: 0. CDR3 amino acids: CASSSGGETQYF. CDR3 sequence (DNA): TGTGCCAGCAGCTCGGGGGGGGAGACCCAGTACTTC.

This rearrangement joins TRBV30 to TRBJ1-2, with TRBD1 identical over 11 bases. With 3 bases clipped from V and 6 bases from J, the junction kept 3 bases outside the gene matches. Germline loops: CDR1 GTSNPN, CDR2 SVGIG (reference sequence). This CDR3 has 13 residues. CDR3 sequence (DNA): TGTGCCTGGAGGGACAGGGGGCGGGATGGCTACACCTTC. As protein: CAWRDRGRDGYTF.

The chain has TRBV27 and TRBJ2-5, with 8 bases matching TRBD1. The CDR3 is 16 residues long. V gave up 3 bases and J gave up 5 bases; unmatched junction bases: 11. The germline V gene has CDR1 MNHEY and CDR2 SMNVEV (reference sequence). The chain's CDR3 is CASSFSQGDRPETQYF. The CDR3 DNA follows: TGTGCCAGCAGTTTTTCCCAGGGGGACAGGCCCGAGACCCAGTACTTC.

The rearrangement joins TRBV6-6 to TRBJ1-5; possible D gene TRBD1, 6 bases. This CDR3 is built from 13 residues. Trimming removed 7 bases at V and 3 bases at J, with 10 bases between. Germline loops: CDR1 MNHNY, CDR2 SVGAGI (reference sequence). The DNA of the CDR3 is TGTGCCAGCAAGGGGGAATACAATCAGCCCCAGCATTTT. Its translation is CASKGEYNQPQHF.

Only one count was recorded for this clone. The chain is built from TRBV4-2 and TRBJ1-2, with 8 bases identical to TRBD1. CDR1 is LGHNA, CDR2 YNFKEQ, per germline. This CDR3 has 17 amino acids. With V trimmed by 8 bases and J by 2 bases, 16 bases remained unmatched. The CDR3 here is CASARLAGQGINYGYTF. In DNA form, the CDR3 reads TGTGCCAGCGCGCGACTCGCTGGACAGGGTATAAACTATGGCTACACCTTC.

This sequence joins TRBV5-1 and TRBJ2-7; the match to TRBD1 covers 8 bases. Germline V CDR1 and CDR2: SGHRS, YFSETQ. V shed 0 bases and J 2 bases; nucleotides not matched to a gene: 4. The CDR3 is 15 amino acids. DNA of the CDR3: TGCGCCAGCAGCTTGGGAGGGACAGGACCCTACGAGCAGTACTTC. This encodes CASSLGGTGPYEQYF.

The chain employs TRBV7-6 and TRBJ2-2; 13 bases align to TRBD2. With V trimmed by 1 base and J by 0 bases, 2 bases remained unmatched. This CDR3 has 18 residues. Looked up from germline, CDR1 is SGHVS and CDR2 is FNYEAQ. CDR3 in DNA: TGTGCCAGCAGCTTAGGGACTAGCGGGGGCCCGAACACCGGGGAGCTGTTTTTT. This translates into CASSLGTSGGPNTGELFF.

V and J are TRBV5-4 and TRBJ2-2; possible D gene TRBD2, 6 bases. Per the germline V gene, CDR1 is SGHNT and CDR2 is YYREEE (reference sequence). CDR3 length equals 14 residues. Trimming took 9 bases from V and 0 from J, leaving 12 bases between them. This chain's CDR3 is CATPPSANTGELFF. The CDR3 DNA sequence: TGTGCCACGCCTCCTAGCGCGAACACCGGGGAGCTGTTTTTT. The full variable domain, with the rest looked up from reference TRBV5-4 and TRBJ2-2, is ETGVTQSPTHLIKTRGQQVTLRCSSQSGHNTVSWYQQALGQGPQFIFQYYREEENGRGNFPPRFSGLQFPNYSSELNVNALELDDSALYLCATPPSANTGELFFGEGSRLTVL.

This chain uses TRBV10-1 with TRBJ1-2; 10 bases map to TRBD1. The CDR3 covers 13 residues. Looked up from germline, CDR1 is WNHNN and CDR2 is SYGVQD (reference sequence). V lost 7 bases, J lost 6 bases, and 5 bases stayed unmatched. The CDR3 spells CASTGTGVDGYTF. Written as DNA, the CDR3 is TGCGCCAGCACCGGGACAGGGGTGGATGGCTACACCTTC.

The chain carries TRBV5-4 and TRBJ2-7; 9 bases are shared with TRBD1. Germline CDR1 is SGHNT and CDR2 is YYREEE (reference sequence). This CDR3 is 13 amino acids long. J gave up 5 bases and V 4 bases, and 4 bases lay outside the gene matches. The CDR3 region has the DNA TGTGCCAGCAGCCGGGACAGGGCTCACGAGCAGTACTTC. Protein sequence: CASSRDRAHEQYF.

The chain combines TRBV6-5 with TRBJ1-1; a weak D match, TRBD1 (5 bases). The CDR3 loop spans 14 amino acids. Germline CDR1 is MNHEY and CDR2 is SVGAGI. Trimming took 5 bases from V and 4 from J, leaving 14 bases between them. The CDR3, as DNA: TGTGCCAGCAGTCCCGGGCCGGGGGGCACTGAAGCTTTCTTT. Translation gives CASSPGPGGTEAFF.

This chain joins TRBV19 and TRBJ1-2; the D gene is possibly TRBD1 (6 bases). V was pared by 7 bases and J by 4 bases, with 10 bases between. CDR3 size: 12 residues. Germline CDR1 reads LNHDA; CDR2 reads SQIVND (reference sequence). The chain's CDR3 is CASIGGPYGYTF. The CDR3 region has the DNA TGTGCCAGTATCGGGGGGCCCTATGGCTACACCTTC.

There are a few counts of this clone. The chain links TRBV27 to TRBJ2-1; 9 bases match TRBD1. Per the germline V gene, CDR1 is MNHEY and CDR2 is SMNVEV (reference sequence). V dropped 5 bases and J dropped 8; count of bases not matched to a gene: 7. The length of the CDR3 is 14 residues. The DNA of the CDR3 is TGTGCCAGCAGTAAGGACAGGGGTTGGGATGAGCAGTTCTTC. Translated, it gives CASSKDRGWDEQFF.

The rearrangement uses TRBV5-6 and TRBJ2-7; no reliable D call. V was cut by 0 bases and J by 5 bases, with 6 bases left in between. This CDR3 contains 12 residues. Looked up from germline, CDR1 is SGHDT and CDR2 is YYEEEE. CDR3: CASSLGGHEQYF. The CDR3 bases are TGTGCCAGCAGCTTGGGTGGGCACGAGCAGTACTTC.

J is TRBJ2-5 and V is TRBV5-1; 11 bases map to TRBD2. The J call is in doubt because the DNA end fits TRBJ2-7 better. CDR3 length: 15 amino acids. Per germline, CDR1 SGHRS and CDR2 YFSETQ. The CDR3 loop reads CASSATSGITYEQYF. CDR3 sequence (DNA): TGCGCCAGCAGCGCGACTAGCGGGATCACCTACGAGCAGTACTTC.

On this clone: A read error may account for a junction end that differs from germline. This chain connects TRBV15 to TRBJ1-1; 7 nucleotides line up with TRBD1. Germline-derived CDR1 and CDR2 are LNHNV and YYDKDF (reference sequence). CDR3 length equals 16 residues. In DNA, the CDR3 is TGTGCCACCAGCCGAGATCCACCCGACAGGGCCGCTGAAGCTTTCTTT. Translation gives CATSRDPPDRAAEAFF.

This chain connects TRBV7-3 to TRBJ2-5, with a possible D match to TRBD2 (5 bases). The ends were cut back, 5 bases at V and 5 bases at J, with 21 bases in the middle. The CDR3 consists of 16 residues. Looked up from germline, CDR1 is SGHTA and CDR2 is FQGTGA. CDR3 coding DNA: TGTGCCAGCAGCCCGCGGAAGACTCTCGGGATGGAGACCCAGTACTTC. As protein: CASSPRKTLGMETQYF.

Only one count was recorded for this clone. The CDR3 DNA sequence: TGCGCCAGCAGTCCTGGACTAGTTAGCGAGCAGTACTTC. Amino acids: CASSPGLVSEQYF. The chain uses TRBV10-2 and TRBJ2-7; TRBD2 matches at 7 bases. The length of the CDR3 is 13 residues. The germline V gene encodes CDR1 WSHSY and CDR2 SAAADI. V trimming: 5 bases; J trimming: 6 bases; junction bases outside the gene matches: 7.

This rearrangement joins TRBV5-1 to TRBJ2-5; 8 bases align to TRBD2. Germline lookup yields CDR1 SGHRS and CDR2 YFSETQ. V lost 4 bases to trimming and J lost 1 base; unmatched junction nucleotides: 3. This CDR3 spans 14 amino acids. The DNA of the CDR3 is TGCGCCAGCAGCAGAGCGGGGGTCCAAGAGACCCAGTACTTC. It encodes CASSRAGVQETQYF. The full variable domain, completed using reference TRBV5-1 and TRBJ2-5, is KAGVTQTPRYLIKTRGQQVTLSCSPISGHRSVSWYQQTPGQGLQFLFEYFSETQRNKGNFPGRFSGRQFSNSRSEMNVSTLELGDSALYLCASSRAGVQETQYFGPGTRLLVL.